A selection of T cell receptor beta chains follows, all from one sample in a study of T cell repertoires in cytomegalovirus infection. TCRdb recomputed calls from the reads with MiXCR, one row per CDR3 protein. This table has approximately 990,000 distinct CDR3 sequences, approximately 33% appearing once. These receptors' antigens are unknown. Sequencing used cultured CD8+ T cells from PBMCs, obtained from culture after CMV antigen stimulation. The receptors here all came from a human donor in good health (CMV status not recorded). Some clones in this sample may be carry-over from other donors' samples. Each CDR3 is given without its conserved first and last residue.

v_gene: TRBV7-2; j_gene: TRBJ2-1; CDR3aa: ASSLVLWGLAGELSRNEQF
v_gene: TRBV10-3; j_gene: TRBJ1-1; CDR3aa: AISESMTTGATEAF
v_gene: TRBV7-9; j_gene: TRBJ2-3; CDR3aa: VSSPSGGTDTQY
v_gene: TRBV27; j_gene: TRBJ2-3; CDR3aa: ASSLLSAGGTDTQY
v_gene: TRBV24-1; j_gene: TRBJ2-1; CDR3aa: ATSVSGNEQF
v_gene: TRBV7-9; j_gene: TRBJ1-2; CDR3aa: ASSLKTEFSGYT
v_gene: TRBV6-5; j_gene: TRBJ2-2; CDR3aa: ASSHGQPSNTGELF
v_gene: TRBV29-1; j_gene: TRBJ1-2; CDR3aa: SVEGSNYGYT
v_gene: TRBV12-3/TRBV12-4; j_gene: TRBJ2-3; CDR3aa: ASSLGTGGFTDTQY
v_gene: TRBV14; j_gene: TRBJ1-6; CDR3aa: ASSQAFSSYNSPLH
v_gene: TRBV7-2; j_gene: TRBJ2-5; CDR3aa: ASSPGLAAFQETQY
v_gene: TRBV4-1; j_gene: TRBJ2-4; CDR3aa: ASSQEDGYIQY
v_gene: TRBV19; j_gene: TRBJ2-7; CDR3aa: ASSINGWVDSTYEQY
v_gene: TRBV20-1; j_gene: TRBJ1-2; CDR3aa: SAGPGQGSGYT
v_gene: TRBV5-4; j_gene: TRBJ1-1; CDR3aa: ASSWTGDSVNTEAF
v_gene: TRBV12-3/TRBV12-4; j_gene: TRBJ1-2; CDR3aa: ASSLGRARVYGYT
v_gene: TRBV7-9; j_gene: TRBJ1-1; CDR3aa: ASSLRPDINTNTEAF
v_gene: TRBV12-3/TRBV12-4; j_gene: TRBJ1-5; CDR3aa: ASSFLLGDRVNQPQH
v_gene: TRBV7-3; j_gene: TRBJ2-1; CDR3aa: ASSPFPGTGGFWQF
v_gene: TRBV5-1; j_gene: TRBJ1-2; CDR3aa: ASSLLPGQLHGYT
v_gene: TRBV13; j_gene: TRBJ1-2; CDR3aa: ASSKSGAPYGYT
v_gene: TRBV12-3/TRBV12-4; j_gene: TRBJ1-2; CDR3aa: ASSFLWDRFNYGYT
v_gene: TRBV4-2; j_gene: TRBJ1-4; CDR3aa: ASSQAGGEKLF
v_gene: TRBV6-5; j_gene: TRBJ2-5; CDR3aa: ASSWTKTQETQY
v_gene: TRBV6-1; j_gene: TRBJ2-1; CDR3aa: ASSHRGPIYNEQF
v_gene: TRBV6-5; j_gene: TRBJ2-7; CDR3aa: ASSYTQETYEQY
v_gene: TRBV19; j_gene: TRBJ1-2; CDR3aa: ASSIWAGDNYGYT
v_gene: TRBV7-8; j_gene: TRBJ2-1; CDR3aa: ASRPLAGTEYNEQF
v_gene: TRBV7-9; j_gene: TRBJ2-7; CDR3aa: ASSSPRWDSSYEQY
v_gene: TRBV6-4; j_gene: TRBJ1-5; CDR3aa: ASSPGHRGHQPQH
v_gene: TRBV7-9; j_gene: TRBJ2-1; CDR3aa: ASSLGGQPFNEQF
v_gene: TRBV6-5; j_gene: TRBJ2-1; CDR3aa: ASTTVGGTGTYNEQF
v_gene: TRBV7-9; j_gene: TRBJ2-2; CDR3aa: ASSPARELF
v_gene: TRBV7-9; j_gene: TRBJ2-1; CDR3aa: ASSPPSSSYNEQF
v_gene: TRBV9; j_gene: TRBJ1-1; CDR3aa: ASSVAGQNTEAF
v_gene: TRBV29-1; j_gene: TRBJ1-1; CDR3aa: SVGYRVTAF
v_gene: TRBV6-2/TRBV6-3; j_gene: TRBJ2-5; CDR3aa: ASSYSLAGDQETQY
v_gene: TRBV9; j_gene: TRBJ2-5; CDR3aa: ASSGGVNQETQY
v_gene: TRBV7-9; j_gene: TRBJ2-1; CDR3aa: ASSWGFREQF